This record concerns one TCR beta chain sequence. What it binds is not known. This sample stems from a study of CD4+ T cells in melanoma. Whole-study findings and limits: Diverse differentiation states were reported for melanoma neoantigen-specific CD4+ T cells. A reported correlation linked neoantigen-specific CD4+ T cells to CD8+, macrophage and B cell function.

Germline lookup yields CDR1 SGHRS and CDR2 YFSETQ. Trimming pared 3 bases from V and 1 base from J, leaving 4 bases between. The CDR3 runs 12 residues. This table comes from immunoSEQ multiplex PCR, and its TCRdb copy is limited to in-frame clones, with some not included. The data show 9,900 or so clones, roughly four fifths seen once. The chain links TRBV5-1 to TRBJ1-1; D gene uncertain. This TCR was sampled from a human donor with melanoma. The sample taken for sequencing was cells from a culture (not recorded whether cultured in vitro). CDR3 amino acids: CASSSGNTEAFF. CDR3 nucleotide sequence: TGCGCCAGCAGCTCCGGGAACACTGAAGCTTTCTTT.